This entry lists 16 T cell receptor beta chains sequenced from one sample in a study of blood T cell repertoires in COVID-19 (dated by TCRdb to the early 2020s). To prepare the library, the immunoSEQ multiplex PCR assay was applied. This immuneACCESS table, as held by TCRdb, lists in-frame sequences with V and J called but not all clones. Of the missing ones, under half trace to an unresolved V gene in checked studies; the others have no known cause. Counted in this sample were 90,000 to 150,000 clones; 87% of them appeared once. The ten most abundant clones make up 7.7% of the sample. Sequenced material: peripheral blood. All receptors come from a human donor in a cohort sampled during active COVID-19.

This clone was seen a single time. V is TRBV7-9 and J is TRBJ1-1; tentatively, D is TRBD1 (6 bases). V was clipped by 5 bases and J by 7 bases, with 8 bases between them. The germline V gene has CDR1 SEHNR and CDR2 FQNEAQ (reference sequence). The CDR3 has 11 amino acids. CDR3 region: CASSPDSEAFF. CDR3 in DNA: TGTGCCAGCAGCCCGGACAGTGAAGCTTTCTTT.

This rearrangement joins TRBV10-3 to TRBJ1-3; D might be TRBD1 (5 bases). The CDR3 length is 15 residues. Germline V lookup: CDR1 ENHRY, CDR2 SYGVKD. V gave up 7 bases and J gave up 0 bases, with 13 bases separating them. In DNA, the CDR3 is TGTGCCATCACCGGGACTCCAGGCTCTGGAAACACCATATATTTT. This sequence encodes CAITGTPGSGNTIYF.

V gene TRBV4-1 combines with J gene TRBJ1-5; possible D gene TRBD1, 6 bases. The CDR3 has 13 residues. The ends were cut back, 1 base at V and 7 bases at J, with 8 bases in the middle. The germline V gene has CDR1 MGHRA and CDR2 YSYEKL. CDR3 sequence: CASSQVQGQPQHF. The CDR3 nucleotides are TGCGCCAGCAGCCAAGTACAGGGACAGCCCCAGCATTTT.

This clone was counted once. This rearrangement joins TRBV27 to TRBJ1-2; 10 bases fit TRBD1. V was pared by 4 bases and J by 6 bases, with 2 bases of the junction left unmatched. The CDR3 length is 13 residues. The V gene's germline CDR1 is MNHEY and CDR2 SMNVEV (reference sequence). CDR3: CASSSTGGDGYTF. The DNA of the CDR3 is TGTGCCAGCAGTTCGACAGGGGGCGATGGCTACACCTTC.

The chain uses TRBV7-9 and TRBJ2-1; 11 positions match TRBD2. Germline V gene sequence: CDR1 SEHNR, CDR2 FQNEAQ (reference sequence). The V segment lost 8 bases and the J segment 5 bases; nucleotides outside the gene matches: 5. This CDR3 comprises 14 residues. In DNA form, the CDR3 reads TGTGCCAGCGCCCCGGGACTAGCGGACAATGAGCAGTTCTTC. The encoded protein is CASAPGLADNEQFF.

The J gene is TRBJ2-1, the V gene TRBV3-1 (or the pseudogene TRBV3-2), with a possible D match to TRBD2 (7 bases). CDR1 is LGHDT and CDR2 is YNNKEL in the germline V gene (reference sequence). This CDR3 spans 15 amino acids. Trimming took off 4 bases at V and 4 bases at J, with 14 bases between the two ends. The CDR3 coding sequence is TGTGCCAGCAGCCGGGGGCGGGAGTGGTACAATGAGCAGTTCTTC. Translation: CASSRGREWYNEQFF.

The CDR3 nucleotides read TGCAGTGCTAGTGCGGTTCCCGGGGCCTACGAGCAGTACTTC. Translated, it gives CSASAVPGAYEQYF. The chain couples TRBV20-1 to TRBJ2-7; a weak D match, TRBD2 (5 bases). The CDR3 has 14 amino acids. CDR1 is DFQATT, CDR2 SNEGSKA, per germline (reference sequence). Trimming left V 3 bases short and J 2 bases short, with 14 bases between.

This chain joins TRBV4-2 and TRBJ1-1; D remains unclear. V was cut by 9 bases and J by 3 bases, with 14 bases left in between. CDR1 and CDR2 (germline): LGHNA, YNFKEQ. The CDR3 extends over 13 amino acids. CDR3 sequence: CARGRGAHTEAFF. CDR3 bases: TGTGCCAGAGGACGGGGAGCCCACACTGAAGCTTTCTTT.

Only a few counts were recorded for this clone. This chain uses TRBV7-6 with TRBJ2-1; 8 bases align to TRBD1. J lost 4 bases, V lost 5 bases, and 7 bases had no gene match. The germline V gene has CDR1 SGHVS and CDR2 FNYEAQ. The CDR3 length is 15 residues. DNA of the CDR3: TGTGCCAGCAGCCACGACAGGGGAGGATACAATGAGCAGTTCTTC. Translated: CASSHDRGGYNEQFF.

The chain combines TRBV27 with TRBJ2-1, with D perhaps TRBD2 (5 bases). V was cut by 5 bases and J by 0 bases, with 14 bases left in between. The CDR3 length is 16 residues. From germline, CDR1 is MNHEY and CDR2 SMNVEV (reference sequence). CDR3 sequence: CASSLRTASSYNEQFF. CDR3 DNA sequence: TGTGCCAGCAGTCTTAGGACTGCTAGCTCCTACAATGAGCAGTTCTTC.

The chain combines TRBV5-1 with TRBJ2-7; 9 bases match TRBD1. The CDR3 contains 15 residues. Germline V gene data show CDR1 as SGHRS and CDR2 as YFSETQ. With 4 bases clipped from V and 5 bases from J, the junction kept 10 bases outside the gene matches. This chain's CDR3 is CASSALTGGDHEQYF. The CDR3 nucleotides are TGCGCCAGCAGCGCCCTGACAGGGGGAGATCACGAGCAGTACTTC.

CDR3 protein: CASSYLTSGPSEQYF. Here the CDR3 DNA reads TGTGCCAGCAGTTACTTAACTAGCGGGCCGAGCGAGCAGTACTTC. The V gene is TRBV6-5, the J gene TRBJ2-7; 9 bases are shared with TRBD2. The CDR3 loop spans 15 amino acids. CDR1 and CDR2 (germline): MNHEY, SVGAGI. Trimming cost V 1 base and J 6 bases; bases outside gene matches: 7.

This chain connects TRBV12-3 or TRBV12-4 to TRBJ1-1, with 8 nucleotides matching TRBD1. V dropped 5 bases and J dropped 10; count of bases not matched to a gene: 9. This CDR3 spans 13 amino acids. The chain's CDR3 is CASSQRQGSSAFF. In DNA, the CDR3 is TGTGCCAGCAGTCAACGACAGGGGAGCTCAGCTTTCTTT.

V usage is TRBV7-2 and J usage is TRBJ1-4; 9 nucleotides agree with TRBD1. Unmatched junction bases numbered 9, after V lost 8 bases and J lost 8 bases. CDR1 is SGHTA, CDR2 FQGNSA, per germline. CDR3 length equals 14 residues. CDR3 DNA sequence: TGTGCCAGCTGCCGGGACAGGGACAGGGAAAAACTGTTTTTT. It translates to CASCRDRDREKLFF.

CDR3 amino acids: CASSSYRGGTEAFF. The CDR3 DNA reads as TGTGCCAGCAGTTCTTACAGGGGGGGCACTGAAGCTTTCTTT. V usage is TRBV6-5 and J usage is TRBJ1-1; 8 nucleotides agree with TRBD1. The V segment lost 4 bases and the J segment 4 bases; nucleotides outside the gene matches: 5. The CDR3 consists of 14 residues. The V gene's germline CDR1 is MNHEY and CDR2 SVGAGI.

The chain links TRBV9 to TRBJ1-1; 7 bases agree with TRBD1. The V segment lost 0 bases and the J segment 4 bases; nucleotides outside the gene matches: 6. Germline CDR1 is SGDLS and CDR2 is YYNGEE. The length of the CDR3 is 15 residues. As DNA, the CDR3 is TGTGCCAGCAGCGTAGTTTTAGGGGGCCCCACTGAAGCTTTCTTT. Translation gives CASSVVLGGPTEAFF. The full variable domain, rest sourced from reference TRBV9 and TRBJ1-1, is DSGVTQTPKHLITATGQRVTLRCSPRSGDLSVYWYQQSLDQGLQFLIQYYNGEERAKGNILERFSAQQFPDLHSELNLSSLELGDSALYFCASSVVLGGPTEAFFGQGTRLTVV.